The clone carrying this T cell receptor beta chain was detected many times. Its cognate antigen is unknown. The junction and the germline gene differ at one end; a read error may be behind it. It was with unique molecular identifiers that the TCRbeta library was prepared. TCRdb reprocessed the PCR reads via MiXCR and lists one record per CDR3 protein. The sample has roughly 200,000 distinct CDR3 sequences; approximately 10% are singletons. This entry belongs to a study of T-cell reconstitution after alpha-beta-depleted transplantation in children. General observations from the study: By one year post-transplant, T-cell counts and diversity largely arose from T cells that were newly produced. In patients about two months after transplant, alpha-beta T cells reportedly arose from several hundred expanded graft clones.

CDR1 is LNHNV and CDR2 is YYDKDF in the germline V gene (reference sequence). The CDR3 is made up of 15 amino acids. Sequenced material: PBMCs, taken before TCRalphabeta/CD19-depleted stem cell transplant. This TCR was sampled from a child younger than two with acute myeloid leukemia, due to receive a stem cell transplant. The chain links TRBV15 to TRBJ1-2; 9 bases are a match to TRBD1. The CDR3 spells CATSRGGTGTDIPSF. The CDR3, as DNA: TGTGCCACCAGCAGAGGTGGGACAGGGACCGATATTCCCTCCTTC.